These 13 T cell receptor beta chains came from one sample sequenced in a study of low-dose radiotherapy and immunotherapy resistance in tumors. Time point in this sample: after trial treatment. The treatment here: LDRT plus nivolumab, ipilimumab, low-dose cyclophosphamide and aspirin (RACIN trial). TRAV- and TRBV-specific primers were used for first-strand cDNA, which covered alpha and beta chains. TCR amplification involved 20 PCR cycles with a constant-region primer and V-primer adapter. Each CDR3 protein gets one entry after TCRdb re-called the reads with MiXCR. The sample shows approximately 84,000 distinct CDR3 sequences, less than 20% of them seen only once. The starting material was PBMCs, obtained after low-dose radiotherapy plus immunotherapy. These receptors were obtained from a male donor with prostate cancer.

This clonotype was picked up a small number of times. The CDR3 DNA sequence: TGTGCCAGCAGCGTCACCGGGACGGCCCCCCTCGGCTACACCTTC. Amino acids: CASSVTGTAPLGYTF. The V gene is TRBV7-2, the J gene TRBJ1-2, with D perhaps matching TRBD1 (5 bases). V was pared by 5 bases and J by 8 bases, with 21 bases between. From germline, CDR1 is SGHTA and CDR2 FQGNSA. The CDR3 has 15 residues.

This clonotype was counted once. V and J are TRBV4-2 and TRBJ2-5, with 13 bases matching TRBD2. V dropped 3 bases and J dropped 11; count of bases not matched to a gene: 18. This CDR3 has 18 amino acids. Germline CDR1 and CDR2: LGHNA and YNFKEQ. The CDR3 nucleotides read TGTGCCAGCAGCCAGGCCGAACTGACTAGCGGGGGGAATGATGAGCAGTACTTC. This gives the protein CASSQAELTSGGNDEQYF.

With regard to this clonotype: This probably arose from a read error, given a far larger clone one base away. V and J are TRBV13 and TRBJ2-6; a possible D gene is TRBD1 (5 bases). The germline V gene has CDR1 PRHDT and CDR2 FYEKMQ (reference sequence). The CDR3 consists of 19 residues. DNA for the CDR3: TGTGCCAGCAGCTTGGTCGGCGGATTAAGCCTACGTGGGGCCAACGTCCTGGCTTTC. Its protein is CASSLVGGLSLRGANVLAF.

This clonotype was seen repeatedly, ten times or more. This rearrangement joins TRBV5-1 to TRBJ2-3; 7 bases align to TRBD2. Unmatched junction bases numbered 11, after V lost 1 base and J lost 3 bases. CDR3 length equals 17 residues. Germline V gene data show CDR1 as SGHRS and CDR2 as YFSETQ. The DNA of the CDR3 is TGCGCCAGCAGCTTGACTTTGGGGCGGGAGTCGACAGATACGCAGTATTTT. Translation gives CASSLTLGRESTDTQYF. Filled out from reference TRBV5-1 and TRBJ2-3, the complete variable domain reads KAGVTQTPRYLIKTRGQQVTLSCSPISGHRSVSWYQQTPGQGLQFLFEYFSETQRNKGNFPGRFSGRQFSNSRSEMNVSTLELGDSALYLCASSLTLGRESTDTQYFGPGTRLTVL.

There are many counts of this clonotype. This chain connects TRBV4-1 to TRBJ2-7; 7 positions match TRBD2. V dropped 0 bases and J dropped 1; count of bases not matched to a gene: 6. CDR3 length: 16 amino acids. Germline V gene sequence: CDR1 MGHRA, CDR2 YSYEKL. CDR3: CASSQEASGLSYEQYF. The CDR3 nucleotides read TGCGCCAGCAGCCAAGAGGCTAGCGGTCTTTCCTACGAGCAGTACTTC.

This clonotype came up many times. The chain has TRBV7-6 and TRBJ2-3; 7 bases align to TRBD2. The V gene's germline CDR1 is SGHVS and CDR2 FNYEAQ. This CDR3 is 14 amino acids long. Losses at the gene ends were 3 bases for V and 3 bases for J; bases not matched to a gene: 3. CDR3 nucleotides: TGTGCCAGCAGCTTCTTCGGGGGGACAGATACGCAGTATTTT. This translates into CASSFFGGTDTQYF. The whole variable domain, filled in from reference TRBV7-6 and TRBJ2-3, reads GAGVSQSPRYKVTKRGQDVALRCDPISGHVSLYWYRQALGQGPEFLTYFNYEAQQDKSGLPNDRFSAERPEGSISTLTIQRTEQRDSAMYRCASSFFGGTDTQYFGPGTRLTVL.

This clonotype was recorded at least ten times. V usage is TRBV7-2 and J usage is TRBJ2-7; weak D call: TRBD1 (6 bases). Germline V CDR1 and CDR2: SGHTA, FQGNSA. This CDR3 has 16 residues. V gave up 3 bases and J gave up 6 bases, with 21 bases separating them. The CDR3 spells CASSFSTGPFLGEQYF. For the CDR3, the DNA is TGTGCCAGCAGCTTTTCCACAGGGCCCTTTTTAGGCGAGCAGTACTTC.

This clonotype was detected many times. Written as DNA, the CDR3 is TGTGCCAGCAGTTCTGCGGGAGGGCGGGCTGAGCAGTTCTTC. This gives the protein CASSSAGGRAEQFF. The chain recombines TRBV6-2 or TRBV6-3 with TRBJ2-1; 9 nucleotides align to TRBD2. Germline V gives CDR1 MNHEY, CDR2 SVGEGT. CDR3 size: 14 residues. After removal of 4 bases from V and 9 bases from J, the junction contained 7 bases not matched to a gene.

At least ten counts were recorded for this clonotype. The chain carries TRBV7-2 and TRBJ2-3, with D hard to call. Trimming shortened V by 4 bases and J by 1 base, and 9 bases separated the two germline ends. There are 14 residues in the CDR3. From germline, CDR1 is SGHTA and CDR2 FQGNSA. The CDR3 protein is CASSSPPRTDTQYF. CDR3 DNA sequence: TGTGCCAGCAGCTCCCCCCCCCGCACAGATACGCAGTATTTT.

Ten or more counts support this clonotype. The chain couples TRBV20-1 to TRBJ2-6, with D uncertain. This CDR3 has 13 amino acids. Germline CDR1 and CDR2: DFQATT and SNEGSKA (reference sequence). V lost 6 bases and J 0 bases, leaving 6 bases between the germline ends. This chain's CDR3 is CSAANSGANVLTF. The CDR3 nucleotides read TGCAGTGCCGCGAACTCTGGGGCCAACGTCCTGACTTTC.

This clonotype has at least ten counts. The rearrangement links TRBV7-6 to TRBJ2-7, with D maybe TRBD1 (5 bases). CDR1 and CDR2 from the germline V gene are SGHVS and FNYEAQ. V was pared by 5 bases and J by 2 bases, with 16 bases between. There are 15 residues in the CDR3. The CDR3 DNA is TGTGCCAGCAGCCAGCAAGGGCAGGGCCCCTACGAGCAGTACTTC. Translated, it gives CASSQQGQGPYEQYF.

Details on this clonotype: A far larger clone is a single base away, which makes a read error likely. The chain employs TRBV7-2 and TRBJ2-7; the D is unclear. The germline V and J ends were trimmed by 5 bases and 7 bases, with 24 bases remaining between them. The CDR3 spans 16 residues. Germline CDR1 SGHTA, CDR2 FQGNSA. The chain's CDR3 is CASSNGVGSLVWEQYF. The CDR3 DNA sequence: TGTGCCAGCAGCAATGGAGTTGGCAGCTTGGTTTGGGAGCAGTACTTC.

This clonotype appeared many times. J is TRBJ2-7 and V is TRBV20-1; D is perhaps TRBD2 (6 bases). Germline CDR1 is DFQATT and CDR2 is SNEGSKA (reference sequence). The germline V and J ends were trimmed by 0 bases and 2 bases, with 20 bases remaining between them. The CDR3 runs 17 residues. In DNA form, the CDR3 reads TGCAGTGCTAGAGATCAGTCCCCGATAGCGGCGGCCTACGAGCAGTACTTC. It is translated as CSARDQSPIAAAYEQYF.